This is a list of T cell receptor beta chains from one sample in a study of cytomegalovirus exposure and HLA in healthy donors. The table came from immunoSEQ multiplex PCR; TCRdb's copy has only in-frame clones and leaves some out. The sample has around 190,000 clones; about 82% are singletons. The sequencing sample was made of PBMCs. The receptors shown here come from a woman in her 50s in good health and CMV-seronegative. The CDR3 runs from the conserved cysteine through the conserved F or W. The order of the fields is D gene, clone size, J gene, V gene, CDR3 protein, CDR3 DNA. A D gene is named only where the DNA matches it firmly. Some rows mark clone size as missing; the rest say once, few, many or name a class of expanded clone.

TRBD1,-,TRBJ2-1,TRBV28,CASSPGTGSNEQFF,TGTGCCAGCAGCCCCGGGACAGGGTCCAATGAGCAGTTCTTC
-,-,TRBJ2-1,TRBV2,CASTDSRSYNEQFF,TGTGCCAGCACCGATAGTCGATCCTACAATGAGCAGTTCTTC
-,-,TRBJ2-2,TRBV11-1,CASSSSGELFF,TGTGCCAGCAGCTCCTCCGGGGAGCTGTTTTTT
-,-,TRBJ2-3,TRBV7-3,CASSSRIGGGTDTQYF,TGTGCCAGCAGCTCACGGATCGGCGGGGGCACAGATACGCAGTATTTT
TRBD2,-,TRBJ2-7,TRBV27,CASSDAGTRGSYEQYF,TGTGCCAGCAGTGATGCCGGGACTAGAGGGTCCTACGAGCAGTACTTC
TRBD1,-,TRBJ1-1,TRBV5-5,CASSSFTGENTEAFF,TGTGCCAGCAGTTCATTCACAGGGGAGAACACTGAAGCTTTCTTT
TRBD1,-,TRBJ2-7,TRBV10-2,CASSDPRGMGYEQYF,TGCGCCAGCAGTGACCCCAGGGGGATGGGTTACGAGCAGTACTTC
-,once,TRBJ2-3,TRBV11-2,CASSSMNRADTQYF,TGTGCCAGCAGCTCTATGAACCGGGCAGATACGCAGTATTTT
-,-,TRBJ2-3,TRBV5-1,CASRTEIFGTDTQYF,TGCGCCAGCAGGACGGAGATTTTCGGAACAGATACGCAGTATTTT
TRBD2,-,TRBJ2-1,TRBV5-1,CASRPRLAGVYNEQFF,TGCGCCAGCAGACCCCGACTAGCGGGAGTGTACAATGAGCAGTTCTTC
TRBD1,-,TRBJ2-2,TRBV7-9,CASSLIQGGTGELFF,TGTGCCAGCAGCTTAATACAGGGGGGTACCGGGGAGCTGTTTTTT
TRBD1,-,TRBJ2-7,TRBV25-1,CASLTSGQGTYEQYF,TGTGCCAGCCTAACATCGGGACAGGGGACCTACGAGCAGTACTTC
-,-,TRBJ1-5,TRBV4-2,CASSQGGNREYSNQPQHF,TGTGCCAGCAGCCAAGGTGGCAACAGGGAGTATAGCAATCAGCCCCAGCATTTT
TRBD2,once,TRBJ2-1,TRBV7-9,CASSFLTSGYNEQFF,TGTGCCAGCAGCTTTCTGACTAGCGGATACAATGAGCAGTTCTTC
TRBD1,-,TRBJ2-7,TRBV4-1,CASSPPGTGTDSYEQYF,TGCGCCAGCAGCCCCCCCGGGACAGGGACGGATTCCTACGAGCAGTACTTC
TRBD2,-,TRBJ2-1,TRBV27,CASSTGGPQFF,TGTGCCAGCAGTACGGGAGGGCCCCAGTTCTTC
TRBD2,-,TRBJ2-1,TRBV4-1,CASSQDLTGGPYNEQFF,TGCGCCAGCAGCCAAGATCTAACGGGAGGCCCCTACAATGAGCAGTTCTTC
-,once,TRBJ1-1,TRBV27,CASSFHSQGSNTEAFF,TGTGCCAGCAGTTTTCACTCACAGGGCTCGAACACTGAAGCTTTCTTT
-,-,TRBJ2-7,TRBV11-2,CASSLGQVSSYEQYF,TGTGCCAGCAGCCTAGGGCAGGTTAGCTCCTACGAGCAGTACTTC
-,-,TRBJ1-1,TRBV28,CASSPTLNTEAFF,TGTGCCAGCAGTCCTACTTTGAACACTGAAGCTTTCTTT
-,-,TRBJ1-1,TRBV28,CASSAMTGLNTEAFF,TGTGCCAGCAGTGCCATGACAGGACTGAACACTGAAGCTTTCTTT
-,-,TRBJ1-1,TRBV27,CASSLSPQGLYTEAFF,TGTGCCAGCAGTTTATCGCCCCAGGGTTTGTACACTGAAGCTTTCTTT
-,-,TRBJ1-1,TRBV25-1,CASSRVSEAFF,TGTGCCAGCAGTCGGGTCAGTGAAGCTTTCTTT
-,-,TRBJ2-3,TRBV6-5,CASSTGYTDTQYF,TGTGCCAGCAGCACAGGGTACACAGATACGCAGTATTTT
-,-,TRBJ1-1,TRBV30,CAWNNYRSEAFF,TGTGCCTGGAATAATTACAGATCCGAAGCTTTCTTT
TRBD2,few,TRBJ2-7,TRBV19,CASSSRGLAGGGQYF,TGTGCCAGTAGCAGCCGGGGGCTAGCGGGAGGAGGCCAGTACTTC
-,-,TRBJ1-5,TRBV2,CASSSSGLTNQPQHF,TGTGCCAGCAGTAGTTCAGGGCTCACCAATCAGCCCCAGCATTTT
-,-,TRBJ2-1,TRBV9,CASSRLNEQFF,TGTGCCAGCAGCCGGTTAAATGAGCAGTTCTTC
TRBD2,-,TRBJ2-1,TRBV19,CASSMGLASTNEQFF,TGTGCCAGTAGTATGGGACTAGCTTCAACGAATGAGCAGTTCTTC
TRBD2,-,TRBJ2-7,TRBV6-5,CASSGPTSGRVEQYF,TGTGCCAGCAGTGGGCCGACTAGCGGGAGAGTCGAGCAGTACTTC
-,-,TRBJ1-1,TRBV6-1,CASSDLGRADTEAFF,TGTGCCAGCAGTGACCTCGGCAGGGCGGACACTGAAGCTTTCTTT
-,-,TRBJ2-3,TRBV4-2,CASSQGYERTDTQYF,TGTGCCAGCAGCCAAGGATACGAGAGGACAGATACGCAGTATTTT
-,-,TRBJ1-6,TRBV7-9,CASREAAPSPLHF,TGTGCCAGCAGAGAGGCAGCCCCCTCACCCCTCCACTTT
-,-,TRBJ2-5,TRBV27,CASRKDRSLQETQYF,TGTGCCAGCAGGAAAGACAGGTCGCTCCAAGAGACCCAGTACTTC
-,-,TRBJ1-2,TRBV27,CASSPTGNYGYTF,TGTGCCAGCAGTCCCACAGGGAACTATGGCTACACCTTC
TRBD2,once,TRBJ2-1,TRBV5-1,CASSSSIAGGGYEQFF,TGCGCCAGCAGCTCCTCTATTGCGGGAGGAGGATATGAGCAGTTCTTC
-,-,TRBJ1-1,TRBV19,CASSRQGGIANTEAFF,TGTGCCAGTAGTAGGCAGGGTGGAATTGCGAACACTGAAGCTTTCTTT
TRBD1,-,TRBJ1-1,TRBV28,CASSRGGTGGTEAFF,TGTGCCAGCAGTAGGGGCGGGACAGGGGGCACTGAAGCTTTCTTT
-,few,TRBJ2-7,TRBV2,CFKQEAAYEQYF,TGTTTCAAGCAGGAGGCGGCATACGAGCAGTACTTC
TRBD1,-,TRBJ2-7,TRBV5-4,CASSLKQGAGEQYF,TGTGCCAGCAGCTTGAAACAGGGGGCGGGAGAGCAGTACTTC
-,-,TRBJ2-1,TRBV20-1,CSARDYNEQFF,TGCAGCGCCCGGGACTACAATGAGCAGTTCTTC
TRBD2,few,TRBJ2-1,TRBV11-3,CASSLEGASGNPEQFF,TGTGCCAGCAGCTTAGAGGGGGCTAGCGGGAATCCCGAGCAGTTCTTC
-,-,TRBJ1-5,TRBV7-3,CASSLFQDQPQHF,TGTGCCAGCAGCTTATTTCAGGATCAGCCCCAGCATTTT
TRBD1,-,TRBJ1-1,TRBV6-6,CASSYDRANTEAFF,TGTGCCAGCAGTTACGACAGGGCGAACACTGAAGCTTTCTTT
-,-,TRBJ1-6,TRBV4-3,CASSQELERNSPLHF,TGCGCCAGCAGCCAAGAGTTAGAGAGAAATTCACCCCTCCACTTT
-,once,TRBJ2-7,TRBV28,CAGSRDSSTGRGGKYF,TGTGCCGGCAGCCGGGACAGTAGTACAGGGCGAGGCGGGAAGTACTTC
-,-,TRBJ1-2,TRBV7-3,CASSFNTYSLTF,TGTGCCAGCAGCTTCAACACATACAGCCTAACCTTC
-,few,TRBJ1-4,TRBV4-3,CASSQEGSQRNEKLFF,TGCGCCAGCAGCCAAGAGGGCTCTCAACGGAATGAAAAACTGTTTTTT
TRBD2,-,TRBJ2-7,TRBV5-8,CASSLWAAGGNEQYF,TGTGCCAGCAGCTTGTGGGCTGCGGGGGGGAACGAGCAGTACTTC
-,-,TRBJ1-6,TRBV2,CASSRGGGNNSPLHF,TGTGCCAGCAGCCGAGGCGGGGGAAATAATTCACCCCTCCACTTT
TRBD1,-,TRBJ2-6,TRBV19,CATGQGGSGANVLTF,TGTGCCACTGGACAGGGCGGCTCTGGGGCCAACGTCCTGACTTTC
-,-,TRBJ1-1,TRBV6-5,CASSARGRRTEAFF,TGTGCCAGCAGTGCCAGGGGTCGACGGACTGAAGCTTTCTTT
TRBD1,-,TRBJ1-1,TRBV29-1,CSVEGGTEARKSFF,TGCAGCGTTGAAGGGGGGACAGAGGCTCGGAAATCTTTCTTT
TRBD2,-,TRBJ2-1,TRBV7-9,CASSSGLAGGDEQFF,TGTGCCAGCAGCTCGGGACTAGCGGGAGGCGATGAGCAGTTCTTC
-,-,TRBJ1-1,TRBV9,CASSVEGENTEAFF,TGTGCCAGCAGCGTAGAAGGGGAGAACACTGAAGCTTTCTTT
TRBD2,medium-sized,TRBJ2-3,TRBV6-1,CASSEVAGGPDTQYF,TGTGCCAGCAGTGAAGTAGCGGGAGGGCCAGATACGCAGTATTTT